This TCR beta chain comes out of a study of blood T cell repertoires in COVID-19. Study-level background: From the United States, Italy and Spain came samples of acute and convalescent COVID-19.

Per the germline V gene, CDR1 is LGHNT and CDR2 is FRNRAP. The CDR3 length is 15 residues. Trimming left V 1 base short and J 1 base short, with 10 bases between. Profiled with immunoSEQ multiplex PCR; TCRdb holds only in-frame clones, not every one. The sample shows 150,000 or so clones, roughly 82% of them seen only once. This TCR was recovered from a woman between 65 and 79 years old with acute or convalescent COVID-19. The J gene is TRBJ1-1, the V gene TRBV12-5; D perhaps matches TRBD1 (6 bases). Specimen: peripheral blood. CDR3 DNA: TGTGCTAGTGGTTTGGGGGAGGGACAGAACACTGAAGCTTTCTTT. Its protein is CASGLGEGQNTEAFF.